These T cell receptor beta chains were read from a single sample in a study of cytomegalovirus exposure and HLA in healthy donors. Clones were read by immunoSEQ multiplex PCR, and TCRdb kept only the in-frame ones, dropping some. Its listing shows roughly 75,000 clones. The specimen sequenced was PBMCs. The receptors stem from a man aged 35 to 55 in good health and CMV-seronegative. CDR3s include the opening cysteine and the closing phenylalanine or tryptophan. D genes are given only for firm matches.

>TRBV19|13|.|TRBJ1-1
CASSQRRVTEAFF
TGTGCCAGTAGTCAACGGCGGGTAACTGAAGCTTTCTTT
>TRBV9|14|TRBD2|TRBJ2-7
CASSVGGGSWEQYF
TGTGCCAGCAGCGTAGGGGGGGGTTCTTGGGAGCAGTACTTC
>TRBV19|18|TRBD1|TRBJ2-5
CAGSRLSGTGGDGETQYF
TGTGCCGGTAGTCGACTCTCCGGGACAGGGGGCGACGGAGAGACCCAGTACTTC
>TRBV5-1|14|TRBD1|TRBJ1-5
CASSLGQGTQPQHF
TGCGCCAGCAGCCTCGGACAGGGAACTCAGCCCCAGCATTTT
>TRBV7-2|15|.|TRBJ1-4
CASSLTAGLFEKLFF
TGTGCCAGCAGCTTAACTGCCGGGTTGTTCGAAAAACTGTTCTTT
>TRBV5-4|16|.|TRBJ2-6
CASSPSQGGIPNVLTF
TGTGCCAGCAGCCCATCCCAGGGAGGAATCCCAAACGTCCTGACTTTC
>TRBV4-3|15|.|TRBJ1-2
CASSLMGGRTYGYTF
TGCGCCAGCAGCCTCATGGGGGGGCGTACCTATGGCTACACCTTC
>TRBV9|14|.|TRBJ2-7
CASSRSGGGYEQYF
TGTGCCAGCAGCCGGTCGGGGGGCGGATACGAGCAGTACTTC
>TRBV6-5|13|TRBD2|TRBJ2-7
CASRRGLADEQYF
TGTGCCAGCAGACGGGGACTAGCGGACGAGCAGTACTTC
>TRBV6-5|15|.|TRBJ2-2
CASRLAGPNTGELFF
TGTGCCAGCAGACTAGCCGGACCCAACACCGGGGAGCTGTTTTTT
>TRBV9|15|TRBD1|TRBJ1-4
CASSPLTGDYEKLFF
TGTGCCAGCAGCCCTCTGACAGGGGATTATGAAAAACTGTTTTTT
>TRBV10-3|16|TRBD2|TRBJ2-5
CAISPGTRTSYETQYF
TGTGCCATCAGCCCAGGGACCCGGACTAGCTACGAGACCCAGTACTTC
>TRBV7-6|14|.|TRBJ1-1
CASSKRGGNTEAFF
TGTGCCAGCAGTAAACGGGGGGGCAACACTGAAGCTTTCTTT
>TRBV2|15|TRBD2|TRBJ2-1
CASSVRTSSGIEQFF
TGTGCCAGCAGTGTTAGGACTAGCTCGGGGATTGAGCAGTTCTTC
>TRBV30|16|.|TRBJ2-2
CAWSVPRGAPTGELFF
TGTGCCTGGAGTGTACCCAGGGGCGCGCCCACCGGGGAGCTGTTTTTT
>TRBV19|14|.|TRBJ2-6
CATRRGSGANVLTF
TGTGCCACCCGGCGAGGCTCTGGGGCCAACGTCCTGACTTTC
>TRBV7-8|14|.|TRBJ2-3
CASKSGASTDTQYF
TGTGCCAGTAAGAGCGGAGCTAGCACAGATACGCAGTATTTT
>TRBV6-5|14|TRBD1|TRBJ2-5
CASSYSTGEETQYF
TGTGCCAGCAGTTACTCGACAGGGGAAGAGACCCAGTACTTC
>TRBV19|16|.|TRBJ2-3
CASSIGRRGRADTQYF
TGTGCCAGTAGTATAGGGAGGAGAGGTAGGGCAGATACGCAGTATTTT
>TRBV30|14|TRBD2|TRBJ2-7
CAWRGSGRIYEQYF
TGTGCCTGGAGGGGTAGCGGGAGGATCTACGAGCAGTACTTC
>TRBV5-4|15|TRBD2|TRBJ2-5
CASGVKAGPQETQYF
TGTGCCTCGGGGGTAAAAGCGGGGCCTCAAGAGACCCAGTACTTC
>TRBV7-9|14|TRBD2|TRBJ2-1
CASSLSGSHNEQFF
TGTGCCAGCAGCCTTAGCGGGAGCCACAATGAGCAGTTCTTC
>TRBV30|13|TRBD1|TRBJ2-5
CAWHTGGVFGQYF
TGTGCCTGGCATACAGGGGGCGTCTTCGGGCAGTACTTC
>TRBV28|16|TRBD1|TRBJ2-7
CASSLPQGVARYEQYF
TGTGCCAGCAGTTTACCCCAGGGGGTAGCTCGGTACGAGCAGTACTTC
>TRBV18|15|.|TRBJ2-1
CASSPPEVPWNEQFF
TGTGCCAGCTCACCTCCAGAGGTACCCTGGAATGAGCAGTTCTTC
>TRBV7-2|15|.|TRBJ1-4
CASSAHRATNEKLFF
TGTGCCAGCAGCGCCCACAGGGCAACTAATGAAAAACTGTTTTTT
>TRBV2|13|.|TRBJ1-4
CASSPRTNEKLFF
TGTGCCAGCAGTCCTAGAACCAATGAAAAACTGTTTTTT
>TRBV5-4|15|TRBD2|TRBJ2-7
CASSRGTRGPYEQYF
TGTGCCAGCAGCCGCGGGACTAGAGGGCCCTACGAGCAGTACTTC
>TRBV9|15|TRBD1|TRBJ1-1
CASSRFGQGHTEAFF
TGTGCCAGCAGCCGTTTCGGACAGGGGCACACTGAAGCCTTCTTT
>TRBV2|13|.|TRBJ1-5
CASKRDNNQPQHF
TGTGCCAGCAAAAGGGACAACAATCAGCCCCAGCATTTT
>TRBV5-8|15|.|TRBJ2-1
CASSFTGSSYNEQFF
TGTGCCAGCAGCTTCACAGGGAGCTCCTACAATGAGCAGTTCTTC
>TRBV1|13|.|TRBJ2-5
CTSSPSGQETQYF
TGCACCAGCAGCCCTAGCGGCCAAGAGACCCAGTACTTC
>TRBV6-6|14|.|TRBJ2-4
CASSYSGGQNIQYF
TGTGCCAGCAGTTACTCAGGGGGTCAAAACATTCAGTACTTC
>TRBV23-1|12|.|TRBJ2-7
CASSQSVGEQYF
TGCGCCAGCAGCCAAAGTGTCGGCGAGCAGTACTTC
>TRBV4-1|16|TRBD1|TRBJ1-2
CASSQDVDRGFYGYTF
TGCGCCAGCAGCCAAGACGTTGACAGGGGATTCTATGGCTACACCTTC
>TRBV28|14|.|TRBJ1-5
CASSREPDDPAQHF
TGTGCCAGCAGCCGGGAACCCGATGATCCGGCCCAGCATTTT
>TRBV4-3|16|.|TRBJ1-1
CASSQDFRLLGTEAFF
TGCGCCAGCAGCCAAGATTTCCGACTCTTAGGAACTGAAGCTTTCTTT
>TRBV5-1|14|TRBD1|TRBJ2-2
CASSSGQDTGELFF
TGCGCCAGCAGCTCAGGACAGGACACCGGGGAGCTGTTTTTT
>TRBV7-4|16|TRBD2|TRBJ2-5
CASQGLAGGYQETQYF
TGTGCCAGCCAGGGACTAGCGGGGGGATACCAAGAGACCCAGTACTTC
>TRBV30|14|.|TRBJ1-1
CALRRDRRNTEAFF
TGTGCCCTGAGGCGGGACCGGAGGAACACTGAAGCTTTCTTT
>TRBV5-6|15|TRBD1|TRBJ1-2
CASSLGGQSTYGYTF
TGTGCCAGCAGCTTGGGGGGACAGTCGACCTATGGCTACACCTTC